Presented here are 20 T cell receptor beta chains from one specimen sequenced in a study of T cell responses to AZD1222 COVID-19 vaccine. Method: immunoSEQ multiplex PCR; TCRdb's copy keeps in-frame clones and lacks some. The sample has about 130,000 clones; 84% are singletons. The sequencing here drew on peripheral blood, taken on day 0 of AZD1222 vaccination. The receptors originated from an adult in good health.

The chain uses TRBV2 and TRBJ1-6, with 8 bases identical to TRBD1. J lost 11 bases, V lost 7 bases, and 13 bases had no gene match. This CDR3 is built from 15 residues. CDR1 and CDR2 from the germline V gene are SNHLY and FYNNEI. The CDR3 reads CASKGSTGAFTPLHF. Written as DNA, the CDR3 is TGTGCCAGCAAGGGGTCGACAGGGGCTTTTACACCCCTCCACTTT.

The V and J genes are TRBV3-1 (or the pseudogene TRBV3-2) and TRBJ2-7; 9 bases are a match to TRBD1. CDR1 and CDR2 from the germline V gene are LGHDT and YNNKEL (reference sequence). Trimming took 4 bases from V and 6 from J; bases not matched to a gene: 10. The CDR3 extends over 15 amino acids. The CDR3 DNA follows: TGTGCCAGCAGCCCGGGACAGGGAAGGGGGAGCGAGCAGTACTTC. Translated: CASSPGQGRGSEQYF.

This chain links TRBV9 with TRBJ1-3; no reliable D call. The V end was cut by 0 bases, the J end by 0 bases, with 7 bases between. The V gene's germline CDR1 is SGDLS and CDR2 YYNGEE. CDR3 length equals 15 residues. Here the CDR3 reads CASSVGGNSGNTIYF. As DNA, the CDR3 is TGTGCCAGCAGCGTAGGCGGAAACTCTGGAAACACCATATATTTT. Together with reference TRBV9 and TRBJ1-3, the CDR3 gives the full variable domain: DSGVTQTPKHLITATGQRVTLRCSPRSGDLSVYWYQQSLDQGLQFLIQYYNGEERAKGNILERFSAQQFPDLHSELNLSSLELGDSALYFCASSVGGNSGNTIYFGEGSWLTVV.

This chain links TRBV28 with TRBJ1-4; possibly TRBD1 for D (5 bases). V shed 5 bases and J shed 1 base, with 11 bases lying between them. CDR3 size: 15 residues. From germline, CDR1 is MDHEN and CDR2 SYDVKM. The CDR3 loop is CASSDSGLTNEKLFF. CDR3 sequence (DNA): TGTGCCAGCAGTGATTCAGGGTTAACTAATGAAAAACTGTTTTTT. Drawing the rest from reference TRBV28 and TRBJ1-4, the complete variable domain is DVKVTQSSRYLVKRTGEKVFLECVQDMDHENMFWYRQDPGLGLRLIYFSYDVKMKEKGDIPEGYSVSREKKERFSLILESASTNQTSMYLCASSDSGLTNEKLFFGSGTQLSVL.

The chain recombines TRBV4-1 with TRBJ2-2; tentative D call: TRBD2 (6 bases). This CDR3 has 17 amino acids. Germline loops: CDR1 MGHRA, CDR2 YSYEKL. The ends were cut back, 1 base at V and 5 bases at J, with 17 bases in the middle. DNA for the CDR3: TGCGCCAGCAGCCAAGCCCCTGGGCGGGGCAGTACCGGGGAGCTGTTTTTT. Its translation: CASSQAPGRGSTGELFF.

This clone came up once. The CDR3 spells CASSFGQGGETQYF. CDR3 coding DNA: TGTGCCAGCAGTTTCGGACAGGGTGGGGAGACCCAGTACTTC. The chain employs TRBV27 and TRBJ2-5; 8 bases are shared with TRBD1. Germline assignment: CDR1 MNHEY and CDR2 SMNVEV (reference sequence). The ends lost 3 bases at V and 5 bases at J; junction bases unmatched: 5. The CDR3 is 14 amino acids.

The CDR3 here is CASSSGANWADTQYF. The DNA for the CDR3 is TGTGCCAGCAGTTCCGGAGCGAATTGGGCAGATACGCAGTATTTT. V is TRBV27 and J is TRBJ2-3; D is unresolved. V was cut by 4 bases and J by 4 bases, with 15 bases left in between. The CDR3 extends over 15 amino acids. Germline V gene sequence: CDR1 MNHEY, CDR2 SMNVEV (reference sequence).

CDR3 in DNA: TGCGCCAGCAGGGTCGAGGGTTGGGACACTGAAGCTTTCTTT. It yields the protein CASRVEGWDTEAFF. This chain uses TRBV5-1 with TRBJ1-1; D remains ambiguous. Deletions cut 5 bases from V and 3 bases from J, with 14 bases between. CDR1 and CDR2 (germline): SGHRS, YFSETQ. The CDR3 sequence is 14 residues long.

There are many counts of this clone. The chain links TRBV6-5 to TRBJ2-1; D is possibly TRBD2 (6 bases). This CDR3 is built from 12 residues. Per the germline V gene, CDR1 is MNHEY and CDR2 is SVGAGI. V was trimmed by 6 bases and J by 7 bases, leaving 10 bases between them. The CDR3 reads CASSDAGNEQFF. The CDR3 nucleotides are TGTGCCAGCAGCGACGCGGGGAATGAGCAGTTCTTC.

The chain has TRBV21-1 and TRBJ2-7; the D segment call TRBD1 is taken from the table without a DNA check. TRBV21-1 is recorded as a pseudogene. This CDR3 region has 15 residues. The CDR3 spells CASSKVGRGDYEQYF. CDR3 bases: TGTGCCAGCAGCAAAGTAGGCAGGGGAGACTACGAGCAGTACTTC.

In its sample, this clone was seen many times. This chain uses TRBV6-1 with TRBJ1-2, with D maybe TRBD1 (6 bases). The ends were cut back, 2 bases at V and 5 bases at J, with 12 bases in the middle. The germline V gene encodes CDR1 MNHNS and CDR2 SASEGT. The CDR3 is 14 residues long. CDR3: CASSEYETGYGYTF. The CDR3 DNA follows: TGTGCCAGCAGTGAATACGAGACAGGATATGGCTACACCTTC.

This clone was recorded once. The chain joins TRBV18 to TRBJ2-7; 7 bases map to TRBD1. The CDR3 length is 16 residues. From germline, CDR1 is KGHSH and CDR2 LQKENI. The junction had 11 bases not matched to a gene; V was cut back by 1 base and J by 5 bases. The CDR3 sequence is CASSPQGALALHEQYF. The CDR3 coding sequence is TGTGCCAGCTCACCACAGGGGGCCTTGGCCCTCCACGAGCAGTACTTC.

The V and J genes are TRBV24-1 and TRBJ1-5; the match to TRBD1 covers 7 bases. Germline CDR1 is KGHDR and CDR2 is SFDVKD. With 7 bases clipped from V and 4 bases from J, the junction kept 9 bases outside the gene matches. The CDR3 runs to 15 residues. CDR3 residues: CATRNRQGINQPQHF. Here the CDR3 DNA reads TGTGCCACCAGAAACAGACAGGGTATTAATCAGCCCCAGCATTTT.

V is TRBV28 and J is TRBJ1-2, with no clear D. Germline V gene data show CDR1 as MDHEN and CDR2 as SYDVKM. Trimming stripped 7 bases from V and 4 bases from J, with 10 bases between. CDR3 length: 12 amino acids. CDR3 in amino acids: CASMADTYGYTF. For the CDR3, the DNA is TGTGCCAGCATGGCAGATACCTATGGCTACACCTTC.

A note on this clone: At one end the junction does not follow the germline gene, possibly because of a read error. This chain links TRBV5-1 with TRBJ2-2; D is possibly TRBD2 (5 bases). This CDR3 contains 15 residues. Germline CDR1 SGHRS, CDR2 YFSETQ. CDR3 DNA: TGCGCCAGCAGCTTGGCCGCCGGGAACGCCGGGGAGCTGTTTTTT. Encoded protein: CASSLAAGNAGELFF.

The chain recombines TRBV6-1 with TRBJ2-1; tentatively, D is TRBD2 (5 bases). Trimming removed 0 bases from V and 0 bases from J, with 6 bases in between. Germline V gene sequence: CDR1 MNHNS, CDR2 SASEGT. This CDR3 comprises 15 residues. The CDR3 nucleotides are TGTGCCAGCAGTGAAGCAGGGAGCTCCTACAATGAGCAGTTCTTC. This sequence encodes CASSEAGSSYNEQFF.

V is TRBV6-6 and J is TRBJ1-2, with 10 bases identical to TRBD1. CDR3 length: 13 amino acids. Germline trimming cut 4 bases from V and 6 bases from J; bases unmatched to any gene: 2. Germline CDR1 MNHNY, CDR2 SVGAGI (reference sequence). CDR3: CASSSGQGDGYTF. DNA for the CDR3: TGTGCCAGCAGTTCCGGACAGGGGGATGGCTACACCTTC.

J is TRBJ2-7 and V is TRBV28; D might be TRBD2 (5 bases). Trimming stripped 7 bases from V and 7 bases from J, with 8 bases between. Germline V gene data show CDR1 as MDHEN and CDR2 as SYDVKM. The CDR3 is 10 residues long. CDR3 nucleotides: TGTGCCAGCAAATCGGGGGAGCAGTACTTC. As protein: CASKSGEQYF.

V gene TRBV28 combines with J gene TRBJ1-6; D is uncertain. V lost 2 bases, J lost 11 bases, and 22 bases lay in between. CDR1 and CDR2 from the germline V gene are MDHEN and SYDVKM. The CDR3 spans 17 residues. The DNA of the CDR3 is TGTGCCAGCAGTTTACGGGGTAAAGGCGGACTCGGGGCACCCCTCCACTTT. Translating it yields CASSLRGKGGLGAPLHF.

The rearrangement joins TRBV3-1 (or the pseudogene TRBV3-2) to TRBJ1-2; D gene unclear. Trimming took 0 bases from V and 3 from J, leaving 5 bases between them. Germline assignment: CDR1 LGHDT and CDR2 YNNKEL (reference sequence). This CDR3 is built from 13 residues. In DNA, the CDR3 is TGTGCCAGCAGCCAAGATGACTACTATGGCTACACCTTC. Translated, it gives CASSQDDYYGYTF.